The entry that follows covers one T cell receptor (beta chain) sequence. It lacks a known antigen. The sample holds no much larger clone one base away, and base qualities are not on file. From its cysteine to its phenylalanine, the CDR3 spans 17 amino acids. Left in the record is the CDR3 DNA by itself, 51 bases read in frame from the first base. From the germline V gene, CDR1 is SGHVS and CDR2 is FQNEAQ. Trimming costs V 3 bases and J 5 bases, and their ends lie 23 bases apart. This specimen comes from a study of graft-versus-host responses after intestinal transplantation (dated by TCRdb to 2020 to 2023). In the study overall: The transplants that recipients got were multivisceral, liver-intestinal, or isolated intestinal. Anti-thymocyte globulin induction was given to all recipients, followed by maintenance tacrolimus and steroids for approximately three years. After intestinal transplantation, graft-versus-host and host-versus-graft alloreactive T cell clones in the graft, circulation and bone marrow were tracked using bulk TCR-beta CDR3 sequencing. Alloreactive clones were identified by sequencing pre-transplant mixed lymphocyte reaction products and comparing them with unstimulated pre-transplant donor and recipient T cells. The cohort enrolled about two dozen intestinal transplant recipients, one of whom was a retransplant, and a few patients without pretransplant specimens were excluded. A peak of at least 4% donor T cells among recipient peripheral blood mononuclear cells was the definition used for donor T cell macrochimerism. Instead of going to the commercial service, samples from a few later patients were sequenced in-house on an Illumina MiSeq and processed with MiXCR. Paper-wide results and their limitations: Early after transplant, peak levels of circulating GvH clones were found to be associated with declines in HvG clones. Conclusions were limited by the relatively low number and heterogeneity of intestinal transplant patients. GvH clones turned up in recipient bone marrow, with some appearing earlier in ileal mucosa or blood, a pattern consistent with an intestinal mucosal origin. In patients with donor T cell macrochimerism, the allografts had high GvH to HvG T cell clonal ratios.

Dithiothreitol, EDTA incubations and collagenase D digestion were used to isolate intraepithelial and lamina propria lymphocytes from graft specimens. Serial intestinal graft biopsy specimens collected up to 600 days after transplant underwent bulk TCR-beta sequencing. Library preparation was by the immunoSEQ multiplex PCR assay. High-throughput TCR-beta CDR3 sequencing of genomic DNA from most patients was performed by Adaptive Biotechnologies. In the paper's pipeline: TCR sequencing data were retrieved from Adaptive's ImmunoSEQ software for 15 to 20 patients, whereas a few other patients were processed with MiXCR and VDJtools. CDR3 nucleotide sequences shared by donor and recipient were removed because the origin of these sequences could not be assigned. To count as alloreactive, a clone needed at least 2-fold expansion over unstimulated cells and a minimum CFSE-low frequency of 0.002% (template counts) or 0.001% (read counts). A clone was considered mappable if detected in the sequenced pre-transplant spleen, lymph node, or MLR CFSE-low populations of the donor or recipient. The cumulative frequency of alloreactive clones was calculated as a percentage of all sequences, weighted by copy number. TCRdb holds this immuneACCESS table with in-frame rearrangements only. Some clones are missing; in checked studies, unresolved V genes explain under half, and the rest has no known cause. The V and J calls and clone size come from that table; D and trimming were worked out from the DNA. This sample comprises tens of thousands of clones, 87% of them detected only once. The ten largest make up over 15% of the sample.

The sequence links TRBV7-8 to TRBJ2-7, with TRBD2 tentatively as D gene (7 bases match). The TCR sequence derives from a human patient who received an intestinal transplant, so some T cells may come from the graft donor. Sequencing was performed on ileum tissue, taken around 190 days after intestinal transplant. The CDR3 corresponds to CASSLGGQGLVVHEQYF. The DNA reads as follows: TGTGCCAGCAGCTTGGGGGGGCAGGGGCTAGTCGTCCACGAGCAGTACTTC.